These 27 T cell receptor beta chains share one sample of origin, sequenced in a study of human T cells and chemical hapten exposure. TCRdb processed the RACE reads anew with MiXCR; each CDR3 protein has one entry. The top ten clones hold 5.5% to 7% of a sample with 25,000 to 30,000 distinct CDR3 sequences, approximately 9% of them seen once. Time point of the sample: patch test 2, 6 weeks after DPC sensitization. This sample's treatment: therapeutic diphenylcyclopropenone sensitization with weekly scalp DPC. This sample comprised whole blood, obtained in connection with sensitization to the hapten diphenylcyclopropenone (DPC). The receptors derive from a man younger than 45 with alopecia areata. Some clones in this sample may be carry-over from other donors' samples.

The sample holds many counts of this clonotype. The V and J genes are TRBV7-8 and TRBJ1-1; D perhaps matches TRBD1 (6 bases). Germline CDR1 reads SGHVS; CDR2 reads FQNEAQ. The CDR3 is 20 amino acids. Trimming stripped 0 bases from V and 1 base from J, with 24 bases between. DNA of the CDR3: TGTGCCAGCAGCTTAGCGGGTTCGGAGCTGCAGGGGACGAGGAACACTGAAGCTTTCTTT. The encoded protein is CASSLAGSELQGTRNTEAFF.

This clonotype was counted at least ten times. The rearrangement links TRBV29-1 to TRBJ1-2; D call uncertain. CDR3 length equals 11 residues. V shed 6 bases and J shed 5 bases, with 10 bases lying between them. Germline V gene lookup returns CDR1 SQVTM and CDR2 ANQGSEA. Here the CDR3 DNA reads TGCAGCGTGAGAAGGGAGTATGGCTACACCTTC. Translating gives CSVRREYGYTF. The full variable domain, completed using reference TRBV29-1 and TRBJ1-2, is SAVISQKPSRDICQRGTSLTIQCQVDSQVTMMFWYRQQPGQSLTLIATANQGSEATYESGFVIDKFPISRPNLTFSTLTVSNMSPEDSSIYLCSVRREYGYTFGSGTRLTVV.

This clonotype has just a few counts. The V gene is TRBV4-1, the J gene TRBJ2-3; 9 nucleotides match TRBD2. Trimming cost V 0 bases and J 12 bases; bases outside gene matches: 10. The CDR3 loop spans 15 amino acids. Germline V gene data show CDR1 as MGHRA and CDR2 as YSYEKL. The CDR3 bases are TGCGCCAGCAGCCAAGAGGCTAGCGGGACCTTCCCCCAGTATTTT. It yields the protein CASSQEASGTFPQYF.

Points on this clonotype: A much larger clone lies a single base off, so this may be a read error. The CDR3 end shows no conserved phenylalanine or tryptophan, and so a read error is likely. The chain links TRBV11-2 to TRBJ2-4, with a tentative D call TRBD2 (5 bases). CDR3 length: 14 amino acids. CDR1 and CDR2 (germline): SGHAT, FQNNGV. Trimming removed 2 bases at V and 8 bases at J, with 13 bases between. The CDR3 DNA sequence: TGTGCCAGCAGCTTAACGCGGGCCGTCGACATTCAGTACCTC. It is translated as CASSLTRAVDIQYL.

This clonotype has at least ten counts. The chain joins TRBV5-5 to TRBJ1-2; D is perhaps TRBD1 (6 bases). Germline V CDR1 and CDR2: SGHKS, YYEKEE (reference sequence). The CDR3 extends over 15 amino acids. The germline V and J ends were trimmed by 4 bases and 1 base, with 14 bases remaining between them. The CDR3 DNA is TGTGCCAGCAGCCCGCACGGACAGCTTAACTATGGCTACACCTTC. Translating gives CASSPHGQLNYGYTF.

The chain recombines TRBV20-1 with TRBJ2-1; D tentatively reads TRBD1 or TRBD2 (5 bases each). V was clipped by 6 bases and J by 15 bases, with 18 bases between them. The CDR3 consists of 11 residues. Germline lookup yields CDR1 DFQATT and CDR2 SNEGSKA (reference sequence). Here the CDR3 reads CSAQGLRGLFF. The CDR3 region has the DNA TGCAGTGCACAAGGACTGAGGGGTCTGTTCTTC.

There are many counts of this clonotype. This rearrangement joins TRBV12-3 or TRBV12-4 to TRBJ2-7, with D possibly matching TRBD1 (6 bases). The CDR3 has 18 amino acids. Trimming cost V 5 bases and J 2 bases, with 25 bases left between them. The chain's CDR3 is CASSPHPQGQLAPYEQYF. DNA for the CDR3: TGTGCCAGCAGTCCCCACCCCCAAGGACAGTTGGCCCCCTACGAGCAGTACTTC.

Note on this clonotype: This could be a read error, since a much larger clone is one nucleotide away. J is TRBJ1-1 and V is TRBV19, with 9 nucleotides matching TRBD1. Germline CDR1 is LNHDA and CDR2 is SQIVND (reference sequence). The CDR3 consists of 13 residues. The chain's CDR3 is CACSTTGGTEAFF. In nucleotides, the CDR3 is TGTGCCTGTAGTACGACAGGGGGCACTGAAGCTTTCTTT.

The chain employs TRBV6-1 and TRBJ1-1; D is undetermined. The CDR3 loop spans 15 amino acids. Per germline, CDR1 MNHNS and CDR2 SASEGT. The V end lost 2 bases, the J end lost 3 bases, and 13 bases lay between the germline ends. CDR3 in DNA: TGTGCCAGCAGTGAAAATGGGGTTGTGGACACTGAAGCTTTCTTT. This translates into CASSENGVVDTEAFF.

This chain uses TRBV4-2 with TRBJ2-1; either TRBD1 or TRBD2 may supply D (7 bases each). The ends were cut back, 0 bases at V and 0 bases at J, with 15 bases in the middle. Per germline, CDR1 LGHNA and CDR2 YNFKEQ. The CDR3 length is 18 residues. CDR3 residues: CASSQEGGTASSYNEQFF. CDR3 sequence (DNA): TGTGCCAGCAGCCAAGAGGGAGGGACAGCGAGCTCCTACAATGAGCAGTTCTTC.

As DNA, the CDR3 is TGTGCCAGTAGTCGATGGGACCCAGCAACTAATGAAAAACTGTTTTTT. Translating gives CASSRWDPATNEKLFF. The chain employs TRBV19 and TRBJ1-4, with a weak D call TRBD1 (5 bases). This CDR3 spans 16 amino acids. Germline lookup yields CDR1 LNHDA and CDR2 SQIVND (reference sequence). V dropped 5 bases and J dropped 0 bases, with 13 bases sitting between them.

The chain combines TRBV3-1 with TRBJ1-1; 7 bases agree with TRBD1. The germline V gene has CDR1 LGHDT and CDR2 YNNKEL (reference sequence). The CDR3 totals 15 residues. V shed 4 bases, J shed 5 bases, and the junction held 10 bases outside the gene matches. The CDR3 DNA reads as TGTGCCAGCAGCCCGGGACAGCCAGGCGGGACTGAAGCTTTCTTT. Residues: CASSPGQPGGTEAFF.

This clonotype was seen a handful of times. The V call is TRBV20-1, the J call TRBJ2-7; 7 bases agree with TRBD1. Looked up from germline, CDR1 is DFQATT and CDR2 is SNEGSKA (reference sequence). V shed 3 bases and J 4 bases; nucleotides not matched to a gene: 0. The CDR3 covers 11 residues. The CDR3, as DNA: TGCAGTGCTAGGACAGGGTACGAGCAGTACTTC. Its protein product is CSARTGYEQYF.

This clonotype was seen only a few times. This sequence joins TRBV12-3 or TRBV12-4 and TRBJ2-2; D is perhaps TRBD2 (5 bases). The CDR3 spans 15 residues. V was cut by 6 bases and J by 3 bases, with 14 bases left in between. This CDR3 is CASSPLREYTGELFF. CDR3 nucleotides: TGTGCCAGCAGCCCTTTGAGGGAGTACACCGGGGAGCTGTTTTTT.

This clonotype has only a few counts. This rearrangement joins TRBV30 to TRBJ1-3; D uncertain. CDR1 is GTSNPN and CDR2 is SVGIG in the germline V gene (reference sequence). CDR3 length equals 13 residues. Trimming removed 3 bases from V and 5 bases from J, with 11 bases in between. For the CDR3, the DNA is TGTGCCTGGAGGAATAGCAGACGAAACACCATATATTTT. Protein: CAWRNSRRNTIYF.

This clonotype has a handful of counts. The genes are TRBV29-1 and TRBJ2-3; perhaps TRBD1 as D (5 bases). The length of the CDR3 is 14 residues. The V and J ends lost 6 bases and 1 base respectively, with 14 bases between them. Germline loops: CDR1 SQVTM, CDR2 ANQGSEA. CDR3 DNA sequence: TGCAGCGTGTGTAGGGGATCCTGCACAGATACGCAGTATTTT. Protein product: CSVCRGSCTDTQYF.

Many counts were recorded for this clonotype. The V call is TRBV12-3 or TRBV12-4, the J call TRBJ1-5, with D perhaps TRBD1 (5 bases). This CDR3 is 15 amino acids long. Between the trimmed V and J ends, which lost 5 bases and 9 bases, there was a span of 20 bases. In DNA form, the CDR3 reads TGTGCCAGCAGTCCAGGGATGGGGTTGCAAGTGCCCCAGCATTTT. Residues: CASSPGMGLQVPQHF.

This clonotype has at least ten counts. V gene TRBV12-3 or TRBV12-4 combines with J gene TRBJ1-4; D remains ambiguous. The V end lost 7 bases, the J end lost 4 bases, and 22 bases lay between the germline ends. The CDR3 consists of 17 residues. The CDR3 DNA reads TGTGCCAGCACCCTAAACTGGTGGGCCGATAATAATGAAAAACTGTTTTTT. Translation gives CASTLNWWADNNEKLFF.

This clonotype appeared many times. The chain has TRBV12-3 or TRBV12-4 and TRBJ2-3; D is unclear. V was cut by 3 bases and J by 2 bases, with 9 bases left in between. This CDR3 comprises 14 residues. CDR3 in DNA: TGTGCCAGCAGTTTTGGCTCGTCCACAGATACGCAGTATTTT. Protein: CASSFGSSTDTQYF.

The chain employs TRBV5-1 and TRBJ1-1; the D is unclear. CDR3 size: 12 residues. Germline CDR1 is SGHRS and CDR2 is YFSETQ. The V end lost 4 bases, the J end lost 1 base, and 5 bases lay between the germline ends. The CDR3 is CASSRGNTEAFF. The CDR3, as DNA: TGCGCCAGCAGCCGAGGGAACACTGAAGCTTTCTTT.

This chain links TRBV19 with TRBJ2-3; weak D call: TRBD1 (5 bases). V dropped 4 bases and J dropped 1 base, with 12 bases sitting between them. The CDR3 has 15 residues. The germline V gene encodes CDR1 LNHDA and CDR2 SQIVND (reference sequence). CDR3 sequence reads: CASSRDLGGTDTQYF. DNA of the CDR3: TGTGCCAGTAGTAGGGATCTAGGGGGCACAGATACGCAGTATTTT.

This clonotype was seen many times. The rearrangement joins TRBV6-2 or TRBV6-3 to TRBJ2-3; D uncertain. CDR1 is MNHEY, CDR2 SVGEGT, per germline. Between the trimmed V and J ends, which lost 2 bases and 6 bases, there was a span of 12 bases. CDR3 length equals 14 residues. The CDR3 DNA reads TGTGCCAGCAGTTACGGTCGACGCGGCGATACGCAGTATTTT. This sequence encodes CASSYGRRGDTQYF.

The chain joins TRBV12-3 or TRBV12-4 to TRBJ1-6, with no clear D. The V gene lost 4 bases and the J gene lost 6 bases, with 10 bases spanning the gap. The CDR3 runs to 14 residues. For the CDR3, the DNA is TGTGCCAGCAGTTCTACGGGCTTTAATTCACCCCTCCACTTT. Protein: CASSSTGFNSPLHF.

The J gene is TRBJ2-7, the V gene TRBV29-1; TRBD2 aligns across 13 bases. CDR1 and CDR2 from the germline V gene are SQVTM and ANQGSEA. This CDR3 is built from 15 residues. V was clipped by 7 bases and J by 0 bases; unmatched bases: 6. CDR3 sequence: CSALLAGGNSYEQYF. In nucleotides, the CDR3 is TGCAGCGCTCTACTAGCGGGAGGGAACTCCTACGAGCAGTACTTC.

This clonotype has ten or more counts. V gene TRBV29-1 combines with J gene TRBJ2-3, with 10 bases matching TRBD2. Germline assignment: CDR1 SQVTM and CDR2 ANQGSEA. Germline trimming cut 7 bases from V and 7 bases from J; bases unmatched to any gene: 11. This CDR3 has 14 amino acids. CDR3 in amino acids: CSAGTSGIFYTQYF. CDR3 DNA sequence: TGCAGCGCCGGAACTAGCGGGATTTTCTATACGCAGTATTTT.

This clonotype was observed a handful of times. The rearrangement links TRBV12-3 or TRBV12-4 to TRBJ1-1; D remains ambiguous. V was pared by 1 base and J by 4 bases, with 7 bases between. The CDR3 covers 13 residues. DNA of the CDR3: TGTGCCAGCAGTTTAGGAGTCCGCACTGAAGCTTTCTTT. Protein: CASSLGVRTEAFF.

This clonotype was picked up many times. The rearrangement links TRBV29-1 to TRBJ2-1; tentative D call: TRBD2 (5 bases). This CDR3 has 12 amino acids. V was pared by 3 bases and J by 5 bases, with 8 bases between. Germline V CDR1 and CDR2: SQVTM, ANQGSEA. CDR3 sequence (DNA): TGCAGCGTTGAGGAGAGGGACAATGAGCAGTTCTTC. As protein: CSVEERDNEQFF.